A selection of T cell receptor beta chains follows, all from one sample in a study of spatial heterogeneity in lung cancer. A single record per CDR3 protein comes from TCRdb applying MiXCR to the 5' RACE reads. This table holds roughly 60,000 distinct CDR3 sequences, 7.5% to 9% found once. This sample comprised PBMCs, obtained at surgery. These receptors all come from a female donor with early-stage non-small cell lung cancer. The CDR3 runs from the conserved cysteine through the conserved F or W. D genes are given only for firm matches. A clone size is listed for some rows: how often the clone was seen (once, few, many), or a class if it is expanded.

V gene: TRBV7-8
D gene: .
clone size: many
CDR3 length: 17
J gene: TRBJ1-2
CDR3 protein: CASSLVIRPTSNYGYTF
CDR3 DNA: TGTGCCAGCAGCTTAGTGATAAGGCCCACCTCTAACTATGGCTACACCTTC

V gene: TRBV12-3/TRBV12-4
D gene: TRBD1
clone size: few
CDR3 length: 17
J gene: TRBJ2-3
CDR3 protein: CASSSLGQGVVTDTQYF
CDR3 DNA: TGTGCCAGCAGTTCCCTGGGACAGGGTGTTGTCACAGATACGCAGTATTTT

V gene: TRBV10-3
D gene: TRBD1
clone size: many
CDR3 length: 13
J gene: TRBJ1-6
CDR3 protein: CATTGVDNSPLHF
CDR3 DNA: TGTGCCACGACAGGGGTCGATAATTCACCCCTCCACTTT

V gene: TRBV3-1
D gene: .
clone size: many
CDR3 length: 11
J gene: TRBJ2-5
CDR3 protein: CASSHQETQYF
CDR3 DNA: TGTGCCAGCAGCCACCAAGAGACCCAGTACTTC

V gene: TRBV5-1
D gene: .
clone size: many
CDR3 length: 16
J gene: TRBJ2-3
CDR3 protein: CASSLGARDLTDTQYF
CDR3 DNA: TGCGCCAGCAGCTTGGGTGCGCGGGACCTCACAGATACGCAGTATTTT

V gene: TRBV7-3
D gene: .
clone size: many
CDR3 length: 15
J gene: TRBJ2-1
CDR3 protein: CASSYLTGADGEQFF
CDR3 DNA: TGTGCCAGCAGCTACCTTACAGGTGCCGACGGTGAGCAGTTCTTC

V gene: TRBV28
D gene: .
clone size: many
CDR3 length: 11
J gene: TRBJ2-7
CDR3 protein: CASSLVDEQYF
CDR3 DNA: TGTGCCAGCAGTTTAGTCGACGAGCAGTACTTC

V gene: TRBV20-1
D gene: TRBD1
clone size: .
CDR3 length: 16
J gene: TRBJ1-6
CDR3 protein: CSASEGAKSYNSPLHF
CDR3 DNA: TGCAGTGCTAGCGAGGGGGCGAAATCCTATAATTCACCCCTCCACTTT

V gene: TRBV24-1
D gene: .
clone size: few
CDR3 length: 16
J gene: TRBJ2-3
CDR3 protein: CATSDPGHSSTDTQYF
CDR3 DNA: TGTGCCACCAGTGATCCGGGACACTCTAGCACAGATACGCAGTATTTT

V gene: TRBV12-3/TRBV12-4
D gene: TRBD2
clone size: many
CDR3 length: 16
J gene: TRBJ2-3
CDR3 protein: CASRPPLAGVTDTQYF
CDR3 DNA: TGTGCCAGCAGGCCCCCTCTAGCGGGGGTAACAGATACGCAGTATTTT

V gene: TRBV20-1
D gene: TRBD2
clone size: many
CDR3 length: 13
J gene: TRBJ2-1
CDR3 protein: CSATTGGPYEQFF
CDR3 DNA: TGCAGTGCCACGACGGGAGGGCCCTATGAGCAGTTCTTC

V gene: TRBV12-3/TRBV12-4
D gene: TRBD1
clone size: many
CDR3 length: 12
J gene: TRBJ2-1
CDR3 protein: CASTGQGNEQFF
CDR3 DNA: TGTGCCAGCACCGGACAGGGCAATGAGCAGTTCTTC

V gene: TRBV6-2/TRBV6-3
D gene: .
clone size: few
CDR3 length: 17
J gene: TRBJ2-3
CDR3 protein: CASSYSAGKISTDTQYF
CDR3 DNA: TGTGCCAGCAGTTACTCCGCAGGGAAAATTTCCACAGATACGCAGTATTTT

V gene: TRBV7-2
D gene: .
clone size: .
CDR3 length: 14
J gene: TRBJ1-5
CDR3 protein: CASSPSGPHQPQHF
CDR3 DNA: TGTGCCAGCAGCCCCAGTGGCCCCCATCAGCCCCAGCATTTT

V gene: TRBV28
D gene: .
clone size: many
CDR3 length: 12
J gene: TRBJ2-3
CDR3 protein: CASSLSSDTQYF
CDR3 DNA: TGTGCCAGCAGTTTATCTTCAGATACGCAGTATTTT

V gene: TRBV7-6
D gene: .
clone size: few
CDR3 length: 14
J gene: TRBJ1-4
CDR3 protein: CASSLLTNGEKLFF
CDR3 DNA: TGTGCCAGCAGCTTACTCACCAATGGCGAAAAACTGTTTTTT

V gene: TRBV5-4
D gene: TRBD1
clone size: .
CDR3 length: 15
J gene: TRBJ1-2
CDR3 protein: CASSLPGQTSYGYTF
CDR3 DNA: TGTGCCAGCAGCTTGCCGGGACAGACATCCTATGGCTACACCTTC

V gene: TRBV12-3/TRBV12-4
D gene: TRBD2
clone size: many
CDR3 length: 12
J gene: TRBJ2-5
CDR3 protein: CASRPTSGTQYF
CDR3 DNA: TGTGCCAGCAGACCGACTAGCGGGACCCAGTACTTC

V gene: TRBV12-3/TRBV12-4
D gene: .
clone size: .
CDR3 length: 15
J gene: TRBJ2-2
CDR3 protein: CASSFAGANTGELFF
CDR3 DNA: TGTGCCAGCAGTTTCGCAGGGGCGAACACCGGGGAGCTGTTTTTT

V gene: TRBV6-2/TRBV6-3
D gene: .
clone size: .
CDR3 length: 12
J gene: TRBJ2-7
CDR3 protein: CASTDVFYEQYF
CDR3 DNA: TGTGCCAGTACAGACGTTTTCTACGAGCAGTACTTC

V gene: TRBV12-5
D gene: .
clone size: .
CDR3 length: 13
J gene: TRBJ1-1
CDR3 protein: CASGYRENTEAFF
CDR3 DNA: TGTGCTAGTGGATACAGAGAGAACACTGAAGCTTTCTTT

V gene: TRBV11-2
D gene: .
clone size: medium-sized
CDR3 length: 13
J gene: TRBJ2-3
CDR3 protein: CASSLDRHSTQYF
CDR3 DNA: TGTGCCAGCAGCTTAGACCGGCACAGTACGCAGTATTTT